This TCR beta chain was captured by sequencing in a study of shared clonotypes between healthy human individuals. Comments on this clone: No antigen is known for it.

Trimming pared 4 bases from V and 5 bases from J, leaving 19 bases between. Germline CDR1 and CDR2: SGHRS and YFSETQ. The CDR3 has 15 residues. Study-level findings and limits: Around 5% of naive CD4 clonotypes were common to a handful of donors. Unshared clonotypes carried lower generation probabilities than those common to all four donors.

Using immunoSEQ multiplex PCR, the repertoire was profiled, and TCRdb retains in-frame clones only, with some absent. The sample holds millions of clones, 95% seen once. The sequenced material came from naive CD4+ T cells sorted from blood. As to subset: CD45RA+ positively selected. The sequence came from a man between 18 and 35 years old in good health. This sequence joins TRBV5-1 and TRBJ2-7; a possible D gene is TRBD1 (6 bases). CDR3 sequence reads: CASSRGDKSAHEQYF. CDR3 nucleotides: TGCGCCAGCAGCCGTGGGGACAAAAGTGCTCACGAGCAGTACTTC. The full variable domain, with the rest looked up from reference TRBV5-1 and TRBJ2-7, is KAGVTQTPRYLIKTRGQQVTLSCSPISGHRSVSWYQQTPGQGLQFLFEYFSETQRNKGNFPGRFSGRQFSNSRSEMNVSTLELGDSALYLCASSRGDKSAHEQYFGPGTRLTVT.